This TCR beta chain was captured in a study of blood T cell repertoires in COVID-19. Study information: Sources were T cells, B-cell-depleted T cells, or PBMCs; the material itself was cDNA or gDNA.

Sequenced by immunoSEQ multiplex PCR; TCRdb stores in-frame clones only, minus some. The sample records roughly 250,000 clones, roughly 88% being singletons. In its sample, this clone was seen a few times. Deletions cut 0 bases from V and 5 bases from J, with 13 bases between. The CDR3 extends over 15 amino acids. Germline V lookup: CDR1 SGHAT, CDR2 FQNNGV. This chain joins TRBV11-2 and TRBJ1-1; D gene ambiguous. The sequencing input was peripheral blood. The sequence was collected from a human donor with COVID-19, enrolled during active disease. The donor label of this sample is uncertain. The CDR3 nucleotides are TGTGCCAGCAGCTTAGAGGGAGGGATTGTGACTGAAGCTTTCTTT. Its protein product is CASSLEGGIVTEAFF.